A single sample gave rise to the 21 T cell receptor beta chains below, sequenced in a study of PD-L1 blockade in urothelial cancer (dated by TCRdb to about 2017). The library was produced with the immunoSEQ multiplex PCR assay. The clones in this table, taken by TCRdb from immuneACCESS, are in-frame only. Not every clone is retained; where verified, under half of the shortfall comes from an unresolved V gene, and the cause of the rest is unknown. The sample yields over 100,000 clones; approximately 90% were counted once. 3% to 4% of the sample is held by the ten biggest clonotypes. The time point label on this specimen signifies: peripheral blood 6 weeks after treatment start. Here the sequenced sample was PBMCs, taken around atezolizumab (anti-PD-L1) treatment. These receptors were obtained from a man aged 60-69 years with urothelial cancer.

As DNA, the CDR3 is TGTGCCAGCAGCCACTTGGGACAGGGGGTCTCTGAAGCTTTCTTT. Translation gives CASSHLGQGVSEAFF. The chain combines TRBV6-1 with TRBJ1-1; TRBD1 matches 11 bases. This CDR3 has 15 residues. Germline CDR1 is MNHNS and CDR2 is SASEGT. V was pared by 6 bases and J by 6 bases, with 9 bases of the junction left unmatched.

The J gene is TRBJ1-1, the V gene TRBV29-1, with D possibly matching TRBD1 (6 bases). Trimming left V 3 bases short and J 10 bases short, with 21 bases between. Per the germline V gene, CDR1 is SQVTM and CDR2 is ANQGSEA. The CDR3 runs 14 residues. CDR3 bases: TGCAGCGTTGACGGGGGGGCAGGGTCCTCCCGAGCTTTCTTT. Its translation is CSVDGGAGSSRAFF.

The chain uses TRBV4-3 and TRBJ2-5, with 8 bases that match TRBD2. This CDR3 spans 17 amino acids. Germline CDR1 is LGHNA and CDR2 is YSLEER. Trimming cost V 5 bases and J 1 base; bases outside gene matches: 12. CDR3: CASSLLGGAGVQETQYF. Written as DNA, the CDR3 is TGCGCCAGCAGCTTGCTAGGGGGAGCGGGAGTCCAAGAGACCCAGTACTTC.

The chain couples TRBV5-6 to TRBJ1-2; D unclear. Trimming took 3 bases from V and 5 from J, leaving 5 bases between them. The germline V gene has CDR1 SGHDT and CDR2 YYEEEE. The CDR3 is 11 amino acids. The CDR3 region has the DNA TGTGCCAGCAGCTACGGGTATGGCTACACCTTC. It codes for CASSYGYGYTF. Looking up the rest from reference TRBV5-6 and TRBJ1-2 gives the full variable domain: DAGVTQSPTHLIKTRGQQVTLRCSPKSGHDTVSWYQQALGQGPQFIFQYYEEEERQRGNFPDRFSGHQFPNYSSELNVNALLLGDSALYLCASSYGYGYTFGSGTRLTVV.

This chain links TRBV4-1 with TRBJ1-3; 8 positions match TRBD1. The CDR3 runs 16 residues. V lost 4 bases and J lost 2; bases outside the gene matches: 7. Germline CDR1 reads MGHRA; CDR2 reads YSYEKL. CDR3 region: CASSPRTGYTGNTIYF. The CDR3 nucleotides read TGCGCCAGCAGCCCGCGGACAGGGTACACTGGAAACACCATATATTTT.

The V gene is TRBV5-4, the J gene TRBJ1-2; D may be TRBD1 (6 bases). CDR1 is SGHNT, CDR2 YYREEE, per germline (reference sequence). Trimming removed 3 bases at V and 8 bases at J, with 20 bases between. The CDR3 contains 15 residues. The CDR3 coding sequence is TGTGCCAGCAGCTCGATAGTTACAGGGACGTCGGGCTACACCTTC. This encodes CASSSIVTGTSGYTF.

The CDR3 sequence is CSVDVGTGGAGGYTF. CDR3 coding DNA: TGCAGCGTTGATGTAGGGACAGGGGGCGCGGGGGGCTACACCTTC. The rearrangement joins TRBV29-1 to TRBJ1-2; 12 bases line up with TRBD1. The CDR3 contains 15 residues. V was clipped by 3 bases and J by 8 bases; unmatched bases: 10. Germline-derived CDR1 and CDR2 are SQVTM and ANQGSEA.

J is TRBJ2-7 and V is TRBV7-2; TRBD1 is a possible D gene (5 bases). Germline CDR1 is SGHTA and CDR2 is FQGNSA. This CDR3 has 14 amino acids. V lost 2 bases, J lost 2 bases, and 10 bases lay in between. The DNA for the CDR3 is TGTGCCAGCAGCTTACTGACAGCCGCCTACGAGCAGTACTTC. This encodes CASSLLTAAYEQYF.

The chain recombines TRBV5-1 with TRBJ2-3, with D possibly being TRBD2 (5 bases). CDR3 length equals 15 residues. The V gene lost 0 bases and the J gene lost 5 bases, with 13 bases spanning the gap. Looked up from germline, CDR1 is SGHRS and CDR2 is YFSETQ. CDR3 protein: CASSLAPSRGDTQYF. The CDR3 DNA follows: TGCGCCAGCAGCTTGGCCCCTAGCCGCGGAGATACGCAGTATTTT. The variable domain in full, completed from reference TRBV5-1 and TRBJ2-3, reads KAGVTQTPRYLIKTRGQQVTLSCSPISGHRSVSWYQQTPGQGLQFLFEYFSETQRNKGNFPGRFSGRQFSNSRSEMNVSTLELGDSALYLCASSLAPSRGDTQYFGPGTRLTVL.

The chain carries TRBV2 and TRBJ2-7, with 7 positions matching TRBD1. The CDR3 extends over 14 amino acids. V lost 5 bases to trimming and J lost 2 bases; unmatched junction nucleotides: 6. The germline V gene has CDR1 SNHLY and CDR2 FYNNEI. The CDR3 region is CASSYDRDPYEQYF. CDR3 nucleotide sequence: TGTGCCAGCAGTTACGACAGGGACCCCTACGAGCAGTACTTC.

This rearrangement joins TRBV6-5 to TRBJ2-7, with 12 bases identical to TRBD1. Germline CDR1 is MNHEY and CDR2 is SVGAGI. The CDR3 consists of 16 residues. V trimming: 2 bases; J trimming: 5 bases; junction bases outside the gene matches: 7. CDR3: CASSYNPGQGADEQYF. CDR3 DNA sequence: TGTGCCAGCAGTTACAATCCGGGACAGGGGGCGGACGAGCAGTACTTC.

The chain recombines TRBV28 with TRBJ2-7, with 10 bases identical to TRBD1. Per germline, CDR1 MDHEN and CDR2 SYDVKM. The CDR3 is 15 residues long. J gave up 5 bases and V 5 bases, and 9 bases lay outside the gene matches. CDR3 protein: CASSTAGTGVHEQYF. CDR3 sequence (DNA): TGTGCCAGCAGTACCGCCGGGACAGGGGTCCACGAGCAGTACTTC.

The V gene is TRBV5-5, the J gene TRBJ1-5; the D is unclear. The ends were cut back, 0 bases at V and 6 bases at J, with 22 bases in the middle. The CDR3 loop spans 18 amino acids. Germline V CDR1 and CDR2: SGHKS, YYEKEE (reference sequence). CDR3 nucleotide sequence: TGTGCCAGCAGCTTGGCCGGCGGGATACCCGGGAAGGGTCAGCCCCAGCATTTT. This encodes CASSLAGGIPGKGQPQHF.

The V gene is TRBV30, the J gene TRBJ2-3; D possibly corresponds to TRBD2 (6 bases). The germline gives CDR1 GTSNPN, CDR2 SVGIG (reference sequence). V lost 5 bases and J lost 3, with 18 bases in between. The CDR3 runs to 15 residues. CDR3 DNA sequence: TGTGCCTGGGCCCGAGGAGGGAGTAGGACAGATACGCAGTATTTT. It specifies CAWARGGSRTDTQYF.

A single count supports this clone. The V gene is TRBV18, the J gene TRBJ2-2, with 7 positions matching TRBD1. The CDR3 covers 16 residues. In germline, CDR1 is KGHSH, CDR2 LQKENI. V shed 3 bases and J 4 bases; nucleotides not matched to a gene: 8. The CDR3 reads CASSPSLDRATGELFF. The CDR3 DNA is TGTGCCAGCTCACCCTCCTTAGACAGGGCCACCGGGGAGCTGTTTTTT.

V is TRBV2 and J is TRBJ2-5, with a tentative D call TRBD1 (5 bases). From germline, CDR1 is SNHLY and CDR2 FYNNEI. The CDR3 is 14 amino acids. Between the trimmed V and J ends, which lost 2 bases and 5 bases, there was a span of 12 bases. The CDR3 spells CASSESRRGETQYF. The CDR3 region has the DNA TGTGCCAGCAGTGAATCTCGAAGGGGCGAGACCCAGTACTTC. The whole variable domain, filled in from reference TRBV2 and TRBJ2-5, reads EPEVTQTPSHQVTQMGQEVILRCVPISNHLYFYWYRQILGQKVEFLVSFYNNEISEKSEIFDDQFSVERPDGSNFTLKIRSTKLEDSAMYFCASSESRRGETQYFGPGTRLLVL.

The chain combines TRBV4-2 with TRBJ2-3; 7 nucleotides match TRBD2. CDR3 length equals 16 residues. The trim removed 1 base at V and 1 base at J, leaving 5 bases unmatched. The germline CDR1 and CDR2 sequences are LGHNA and YNFKEQ. The CDR3 DNA reads TGTGCCAGCAGCCAAGCTGGCCTAGCGGGCACAGATACGCAGTATTTT. Protein sequence: CASSQAGLAGTDTQYF.

This chain connects TRBV7-2 to TRBJ2-2, with D maybe TRBD2 (5 bases). This CDR3 has 13 amino acids. Trimming removed 3 bases at V and 6 bases at J, with 8 bases between. Germline CDR1 is SGHTA and CDR2 is FQGNSA. CDR3 nucleotide sequence: TGTGCCAGCAGCTTCTGGGAGTCCGGGGAGCTGTTTTTT. Translation: CASSFWESGELFF. Filled out from reference TRBV7-2 and TRBJ2-2, the complete variable domain reads GAGVSQSPSNKVTEKGKDVELRCDPISGHTALYWYRQSLGQGLEFLIYFQGNSAPDKSGLPSDRFSAERTGGSVSTLTIQRTQQEDSAVYLCASSFWESGELFFGEGSRLTVL.

V is TRBV7-3 and J is TRBJ2-1, with D hard to call. The CDR3 covers 15 residues. Deletions cut 5 bases from V and 0 bases from J, with 11 bases between. The germline CDR1 and CDR2 sequences are SGHTA and FQGTGA. The CDR3 nucleotides read TGTGCCAGCAGCCTTGTAATAGCCTCCTACAATGAGCAGTTCTTC. This codes for CASSLVIASYNEQFF.

The chain uses TRBV5-1 and TRBJ2-5, with TRBD2 identical over 8 bases. Germline V lookup: CDR1 SGHRS, CDR2 YFSETQ. The CDR3 length is 15 residues. V shed 4 bases and J 5 bases; nucleotides not matched to a gene: 10. Here the CDR3 reads CASSTGLGFVETQYF. In DNA, the CDR3 is TGCGCCAGCAGCACGGGACTAGGATTTGTTGAGACCCAGTACTTC.

The chain is built from TRBV4-1 and TRBJ2-4; 10 bases map to TRBD2. The junction had 15 bases not matched to a gene; V was cut back by 1 base and J by 0 bases. Germline CDR1 and CDR2: MGHRA and YSYEKL. This CDR3 has 21 residues. The CDR3 protein is CASSQGNLLLAGVLAKNIQYF. CDR3 nucleotides: TGCGCCAGCAGCCAAGGGAATTTATTGCTAGCGGGGGTTTTAGCCAAAAACATTCAGTACTTC.